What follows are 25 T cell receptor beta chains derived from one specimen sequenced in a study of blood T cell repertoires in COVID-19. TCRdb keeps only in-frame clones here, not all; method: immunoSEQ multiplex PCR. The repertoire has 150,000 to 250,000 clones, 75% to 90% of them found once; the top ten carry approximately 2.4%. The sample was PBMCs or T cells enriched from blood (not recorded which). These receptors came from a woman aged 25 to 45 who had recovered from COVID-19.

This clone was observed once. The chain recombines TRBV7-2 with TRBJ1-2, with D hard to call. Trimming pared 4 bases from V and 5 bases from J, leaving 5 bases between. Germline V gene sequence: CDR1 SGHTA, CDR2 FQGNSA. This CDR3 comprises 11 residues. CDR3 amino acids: CASSSQYGYTF. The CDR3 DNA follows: TGTGCCAGCAGCTCCCAATATGGCTACACCTTC.

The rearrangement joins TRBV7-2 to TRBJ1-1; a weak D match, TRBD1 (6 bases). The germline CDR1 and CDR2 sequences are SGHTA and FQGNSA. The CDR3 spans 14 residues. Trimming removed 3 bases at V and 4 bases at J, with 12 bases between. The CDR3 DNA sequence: TGTGCCAGCAGCTTCTTGGGGGCGACCACTGAAGCTTTCTTT. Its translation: CASSFLGATTEAFF.

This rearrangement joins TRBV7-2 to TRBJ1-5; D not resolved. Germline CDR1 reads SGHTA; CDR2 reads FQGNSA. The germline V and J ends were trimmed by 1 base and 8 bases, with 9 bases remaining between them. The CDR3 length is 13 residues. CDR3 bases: TGTGCCAGCAGCTTAGTCCCGGGTGAGCCCCAGCATTTT. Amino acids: CASSLVPGEPQHF.

CDR3 in amino acids: CASSLAGSRGYEQYF. The CDR3 DNA reads TGTGCCAGCAGCTTAGCTGGGAGCCGCGGCTACGAGCAGTACTTC. This chain joins TRBV7-2 and TRBJ2-7; D may be TRBD2 (5 bases). Germline CDR1 SGHTA, CDR2 FQGNSA. Between the trimmed V and J ends, which lost 0 bases and 3 bases, there was a span of 12 bases. The CDR3 spans 15 residues.

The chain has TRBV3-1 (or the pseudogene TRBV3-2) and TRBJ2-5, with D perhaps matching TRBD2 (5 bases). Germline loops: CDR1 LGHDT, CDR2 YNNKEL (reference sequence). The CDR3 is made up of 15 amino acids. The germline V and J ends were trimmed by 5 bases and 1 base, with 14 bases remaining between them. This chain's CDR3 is CASSYYGEGQETQYF. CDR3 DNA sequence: TGTGCCAGCAGCTACTATGGCGAGGGCCAAGAGACCCAGTACTTC.

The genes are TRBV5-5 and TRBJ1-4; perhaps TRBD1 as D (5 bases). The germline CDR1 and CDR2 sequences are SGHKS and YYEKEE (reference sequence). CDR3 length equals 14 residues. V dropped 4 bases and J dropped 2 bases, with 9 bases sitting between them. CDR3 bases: TGTGCCAGCAGCCAAGGGGTTACTAATGAAAAACTGTTTTTT. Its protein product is CASSQGVTNEKLFF.

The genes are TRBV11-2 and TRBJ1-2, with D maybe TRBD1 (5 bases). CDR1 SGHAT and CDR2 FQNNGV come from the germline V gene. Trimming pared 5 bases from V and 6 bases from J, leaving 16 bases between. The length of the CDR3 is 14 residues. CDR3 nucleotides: TGTGCCAGCAGCGGGGCAGGGTTCGCGGATGGCTACACCTTC. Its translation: CASSGAGFADGYTF.

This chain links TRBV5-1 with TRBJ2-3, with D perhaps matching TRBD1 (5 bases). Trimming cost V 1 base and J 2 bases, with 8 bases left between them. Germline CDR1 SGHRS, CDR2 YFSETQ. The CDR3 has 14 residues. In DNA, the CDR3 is TGCGCCAGCAGCTTGACAGGAACCACAGATACGCAGTATTTT. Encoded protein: CASSLTGTTDTQYF.

CDR3 DNA: TGTGCCAGCAGCTTAGGTCGGGGGGCGCCGGAATTGGACACTGAAGCTTTCTTT. Translating gives CASSLGRGAPELDTEAFF. The chain is built from TRBV13 and TRBJ1-1, with D possibly being TRBD1 (6 bases). Looked up from germline, CDR1 is PRHDT and CDR2 is FYEKMQ (reference sequence). The CDR3 consists of 18 residues. Between the trimmed V and J ends, which lost 0 bases and 3 bases, there was a span of 20 bases.

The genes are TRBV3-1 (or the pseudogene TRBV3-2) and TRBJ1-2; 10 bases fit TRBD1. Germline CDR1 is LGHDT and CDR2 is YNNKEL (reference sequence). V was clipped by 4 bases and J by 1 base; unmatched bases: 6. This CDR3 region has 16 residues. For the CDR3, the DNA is TGTGCCAGCAGCCGGCGGGGACAGGGGCTTAACTATGGCTACACCTTC. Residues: CASSRRGQGLNYGYTF.

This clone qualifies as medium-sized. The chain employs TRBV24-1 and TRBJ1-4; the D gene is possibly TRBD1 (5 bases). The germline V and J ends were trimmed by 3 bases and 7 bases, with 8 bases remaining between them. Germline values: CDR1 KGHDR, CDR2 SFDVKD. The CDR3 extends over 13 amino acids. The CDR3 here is CATSDGQGEKLFF. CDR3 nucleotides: TGTGCCACCAGTGATGGGCAGGGTGAAAAACTGTTTTTT.

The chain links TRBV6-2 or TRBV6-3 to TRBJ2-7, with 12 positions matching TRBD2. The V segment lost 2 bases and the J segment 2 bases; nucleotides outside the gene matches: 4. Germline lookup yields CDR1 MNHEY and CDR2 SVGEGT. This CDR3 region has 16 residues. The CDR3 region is CASSYGTSGLTYEQYF. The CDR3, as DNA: TGTGCCAGCAGTTACGGGACTAGCGGGCTGACCTACGAGCAGTACTTC.

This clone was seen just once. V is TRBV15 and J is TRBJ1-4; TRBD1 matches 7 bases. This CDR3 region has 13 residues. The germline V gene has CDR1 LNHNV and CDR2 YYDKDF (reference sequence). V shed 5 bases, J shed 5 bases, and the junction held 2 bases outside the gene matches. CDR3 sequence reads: CATSARGNEKLFF. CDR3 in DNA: TGTGCCACCAGCGCCAGGGGGAATGAAAAACTGTTTTTT.

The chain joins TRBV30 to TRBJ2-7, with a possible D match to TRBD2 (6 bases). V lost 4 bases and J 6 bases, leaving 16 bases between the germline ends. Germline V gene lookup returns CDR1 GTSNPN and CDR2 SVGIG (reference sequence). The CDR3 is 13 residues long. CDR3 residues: CAWTPGLSSEQYF. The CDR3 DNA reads TGTGCCTGGACCCCGGGACTGTCTTCCGAGCAGTACTTC.

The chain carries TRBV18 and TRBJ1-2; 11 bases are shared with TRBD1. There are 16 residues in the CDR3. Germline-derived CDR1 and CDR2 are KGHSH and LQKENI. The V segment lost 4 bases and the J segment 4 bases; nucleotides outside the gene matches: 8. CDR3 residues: CASSRRTGGDPYGYTF. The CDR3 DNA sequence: TGTGCCAGCTCACGCCGGACAGGGGGCGACCCCTATGGCTACACCTTC.

The CDR3: CASGFSGGYGYTF. CDR3 nucleotide sequence: TGTGCTAGTGGTTTCTCAGGGGGCTATGGCTACACCTTC. The chain recombines TRBV12-5 with TRBJ1-2; the match to TRBD1 covers 7 bases. CDR1 and CDR2 from the germline V gene are LGHNT and FRNRAP. The CDR3 has 13 amino acids. J lost 4 bases, V lost 3 bases, and 2 bases had no gene match.

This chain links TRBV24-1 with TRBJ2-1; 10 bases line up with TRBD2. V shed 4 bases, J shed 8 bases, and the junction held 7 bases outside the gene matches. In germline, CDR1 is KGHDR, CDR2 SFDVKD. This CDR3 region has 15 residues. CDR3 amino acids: CATSEVAGGPDEQFF. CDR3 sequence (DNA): TGTGCCACCAGTGAGGTAGCGGGGGGCCCCGATGAGCAGTTCTTC.

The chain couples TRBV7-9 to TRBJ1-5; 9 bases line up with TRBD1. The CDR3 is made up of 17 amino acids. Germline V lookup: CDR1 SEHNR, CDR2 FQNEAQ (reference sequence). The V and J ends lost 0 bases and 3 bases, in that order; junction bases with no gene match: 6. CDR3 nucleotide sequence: TGTGCCAGCAGCTTAGCTGTAGGACAGGGGTCCAATCAGCCCCAGCATTTT. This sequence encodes CASSLAVGQGSNQPQHF.

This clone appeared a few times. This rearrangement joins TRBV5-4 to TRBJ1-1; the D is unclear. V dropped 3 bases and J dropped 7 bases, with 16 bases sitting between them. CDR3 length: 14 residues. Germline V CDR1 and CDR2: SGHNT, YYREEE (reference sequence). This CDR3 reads CASSSQQRPYEAFF. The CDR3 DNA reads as TGTGCCAGCAGCTCCCAGCAGAGGCCTTATGAAGCTTTCTTT.

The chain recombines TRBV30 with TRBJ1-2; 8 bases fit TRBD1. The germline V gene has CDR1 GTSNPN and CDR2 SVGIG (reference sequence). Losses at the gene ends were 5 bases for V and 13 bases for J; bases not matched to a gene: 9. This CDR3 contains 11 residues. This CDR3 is CAWAGTGIVTF. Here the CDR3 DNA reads TGTGCCTGGGCGGGGACAGGCATTGTCACCTTC. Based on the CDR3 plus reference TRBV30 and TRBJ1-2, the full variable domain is SQTIHQWPATLVQPVGSPLSLECTVEGTSNPNLYWYRQAAGRGLQLLFYSVGIGQISSEVPQNLSASRPQDRQFILSSKKLLLSDSGFYLCAWAGTGIVTFGSGTRLTVV.

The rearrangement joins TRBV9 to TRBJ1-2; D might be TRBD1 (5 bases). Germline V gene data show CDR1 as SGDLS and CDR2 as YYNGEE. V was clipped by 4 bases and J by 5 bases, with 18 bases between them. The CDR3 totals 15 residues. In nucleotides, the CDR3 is TGTGCCAGCAGCTCCGACCCGGCAGGGCAATATGGCTACACCTTC. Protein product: CASSSDPAGQYGYTF.

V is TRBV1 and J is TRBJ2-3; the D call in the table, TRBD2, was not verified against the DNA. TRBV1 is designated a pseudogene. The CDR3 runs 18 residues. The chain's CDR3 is CTSSQPFLAGGSTDTQYF. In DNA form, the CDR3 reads TGCACCAGCAGCCAGCCTTTCCTAGCGGGGGGTTCCACAGATACGCAGTATTTT.

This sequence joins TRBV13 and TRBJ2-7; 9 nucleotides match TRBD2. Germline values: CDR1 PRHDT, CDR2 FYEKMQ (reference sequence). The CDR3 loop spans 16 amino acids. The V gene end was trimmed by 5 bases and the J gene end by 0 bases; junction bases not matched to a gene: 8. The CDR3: CASSGRSSGASYEQYF. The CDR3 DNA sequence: TGTGCCAGCAGCGGAAGGTCTAGCGGGGCCTCCTACGAGCAGTACTTC.

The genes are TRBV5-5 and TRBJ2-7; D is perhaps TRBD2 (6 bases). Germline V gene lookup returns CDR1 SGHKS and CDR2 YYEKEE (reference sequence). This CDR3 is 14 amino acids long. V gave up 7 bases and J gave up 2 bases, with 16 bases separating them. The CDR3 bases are TGTGCCAGCCACCCTCCAGGGACTCCCTACGAGCAGTACTTC. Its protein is CASHPPGTPYEQYF.

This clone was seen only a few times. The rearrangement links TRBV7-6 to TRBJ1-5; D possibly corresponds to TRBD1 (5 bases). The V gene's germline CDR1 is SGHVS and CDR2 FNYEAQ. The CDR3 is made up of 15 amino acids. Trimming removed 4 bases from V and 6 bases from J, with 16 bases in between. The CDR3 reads CASSSTGESGQPQHF. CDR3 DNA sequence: TGTGCCAGCAGCTCCACGGGGGAATCGGGTCAGCCCCAGCATTTT.